The entry that follows covers one T cell receptor beta chain sequence. This entry is derived from a study of monozygotic twins with inflammatory bowel disease. There are 16 residues in the CDR3. CDR1 is SGHRS and CDR2 is YFSETQ in the germline V gene. The template switching step added UMIs that contained a 6-nucleotide sample barcode. No DNA is given; TCRdb re-called the 5' RACE reads and lists each CDR3 protein once. The sample holds about 330,000 distinct CDR3 sequences. This clonotype was sampled from a human donor with ulcerative colitis or Crohn's disease, or a healthy co-twin of an affected twin (not recorded which). Sequencing was performed on blood. The chain has TRBV5-1 and TRBJ1-3. CDR3 in amino acids: CASSPNLQGSGNTIYF.